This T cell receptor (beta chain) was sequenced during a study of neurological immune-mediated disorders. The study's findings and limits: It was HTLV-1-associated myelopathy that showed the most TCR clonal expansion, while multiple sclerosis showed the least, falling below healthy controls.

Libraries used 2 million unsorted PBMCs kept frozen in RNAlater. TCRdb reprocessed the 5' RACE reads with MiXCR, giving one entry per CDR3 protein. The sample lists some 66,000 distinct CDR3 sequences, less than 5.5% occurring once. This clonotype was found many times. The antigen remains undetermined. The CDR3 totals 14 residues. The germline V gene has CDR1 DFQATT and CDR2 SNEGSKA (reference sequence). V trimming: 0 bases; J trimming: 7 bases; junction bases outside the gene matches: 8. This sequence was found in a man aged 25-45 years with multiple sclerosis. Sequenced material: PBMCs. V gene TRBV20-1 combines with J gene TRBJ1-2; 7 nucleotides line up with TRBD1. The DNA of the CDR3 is TGCAGTGCTAGAGATTCACAGGGGTTGAGTGGCTACACCTTC. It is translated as CSARDSQGLSGYTF.